This TCR beta chain was sequenced during a study of PD-L1 blockade in urothelial cancer. Study as a whole: Samples came from 3 weeks, at the second dose, and 6 weeks into treatment. Findings and caveats of the study: Clones that were tumor-associated expanded more in the blood of durable-benefit patients at 3 weeks.

This CDR3 region has 14 residues. Germline V CDR1 and CDR2: SQVTM, ANQGSEA. Trimming pared 0 bases from V and 3 bases from J, leaving 11 bases between. Remarks on this clone: The antigen remains unidentified.

Synthetic analogs of TCR templates were spiked into every PCR. Here immunoSEQ multiplex PCR was the method, and the copy in TCRdb shows in-frame clones only, minus some. The sample holds tens of thousands of clones, approximately 86% seen once. This chain links TRBV29-1 with TRBJ1-2; D perhaps matches TRBD1 (6 bases). This sequence originates from a man aged 55-75 years with urothelial cancer. Sequencing was performed on PBMCs, taken around atezolizumab (anti-PD-L1) treatment. The CDR3 DNA reads TGCAGCGTTGAAGATCCGACAGGACACTATGGCTACACCTTC. It translates to CSVEDPTGHYGYTF. The complete variable domain, with remaining parts taken from reference TRBV29-1 and TRBJ1-2, reads SAVISQKPSRDICQRGTSLTIQCQVDSQVTMMFWYRQQPGQSLTLIATANQGSEATYESGFVIDKFPISRPNLTFSTLTVSNMSPEDSSIYLCSVEDPTGHYGYTFGSGTRLTVV.